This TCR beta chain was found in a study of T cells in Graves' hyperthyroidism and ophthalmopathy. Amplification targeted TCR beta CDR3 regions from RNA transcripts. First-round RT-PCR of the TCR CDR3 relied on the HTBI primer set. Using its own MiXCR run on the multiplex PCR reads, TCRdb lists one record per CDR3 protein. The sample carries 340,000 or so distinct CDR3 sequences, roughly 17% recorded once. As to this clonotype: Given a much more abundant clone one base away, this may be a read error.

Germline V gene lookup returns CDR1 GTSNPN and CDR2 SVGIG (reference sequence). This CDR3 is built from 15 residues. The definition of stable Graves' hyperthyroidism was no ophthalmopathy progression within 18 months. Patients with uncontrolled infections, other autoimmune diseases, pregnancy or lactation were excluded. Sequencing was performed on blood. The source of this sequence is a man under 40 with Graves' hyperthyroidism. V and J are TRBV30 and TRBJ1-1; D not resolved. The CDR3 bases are TGTGCCTGGCTGGATGGGTGGCGGGGATCGACTGAAGCTTCCTTT. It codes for CAWLDGWRGSTEASF.